This T cell receptor (beta chain) appears in the sequencing data of a study of CXCR3-negative and CXCR3-positive naive CD8 T cells. Across the whole study: Collectively, the libraries yielded about 140 million TRB reads in total, at about 1.5 +/- 0.3 million per library.

Germline-derived CDR1 and CDR2 are DFQATT and SNEGSKA (reference sequence). The CDR3 spans 15 residues. Study-level points and caveats: The level of CXCR3 expression partially decreased after cryopreservation; the majority of assays used fresh PBMCs. Comparably high diversity marked both naive subsets, whereas memory CD8+ cells had much lower diversity. Naive subsets showed comparable surface CD5, and TCR interaction strength was also inferred from TRB CDR3 physicochemistry.

All TRB cDNA libraries came from 5' RACE performed with UMI labels. From the 5' RACE reads, TCRdb lists one entry per CDR3 protein and no DNA. The table for this sample gives under 70,000 distinct CDR3 sequences. On this clonotype itself: Its antigen is currently unknown.

The chain recombines TRBV20-1 with TRBJ2-1; checking the TCRdb D call of TRBD1 is not possible without DNA. Sequencing used memory CD8+ T cells from blood. The source is a human donor in good health. Some clones in this sample may be carry-over from other donors' samples. The CDR3: CSATEVAGDPNEQFF.